This T cell receptor beta chain is drawn from a study of Ad26.COV2.S vaccination and SARS-CoV-2 variants. Study-wide points: Those who received the vaccine showed greater spike-specific TCR breadth than those given placebo.

This clone showed up just once. What it binds is unknown. Treatment given: some 20 received Ad26.COV2.S at low or high dose, single or two shots; several received placebo; per-sample allocation not given. Sampling happened 63 days after the first vaccine or placebo injection. An 18-55-year-old adult in Boston served as donor. Trimming removed 1 base at V and 7 bases at J, with 11 bases between. Germline CDR1 reads SGHKS; CDR2 reads YYEKEE (reference sequence). CDR3 length equals 14 residues. Assay: immunoSEQ multiplex PCR; the TCRdb copy retains only in-frame clones and omits some. This repertoire shows about 480,000 clones, around 88% found once; its top ten account for about 13%.

The chain has TRBV5-5 and TRBJ2-2, with D possibly matching TRBD2 (6 bases). Source: peripheral blood, taken in a trial of Ad26.COV2.S vaccine versus placebo. The receptor was derived from a person between 18 and 59 years old who received the Ad26.COV2.S COVID-19 vaccine or a placebo. The CDR3 region is CASSLLGGFGELFF. DNA for the CDR3: TGTGCCAGCAGCTTGTTGGGGGGTTTCGGGGAGCTGTTTTTT.